These 23 T cell receptor beta chains came from one sample sequenced in a study of blood T cell repertoires in COVID-19. Sequencing was performed with immunoSEQ multiplex PCR; in TCRdb, only in-frame clones are kept and a portion is missing. The table shows about 140,000 clones, with 84% occurring only once. The sequenced material came from peripheral blood. The receptors derive from a man aged 25 to 40 with COVID-19, enrolled during active disease.

The chain recombines TRBV5-6 with TRBJ2-2; 9 bases fit TRBD2. Per the germline V gene, CDR1 is SGHDT and CDR2 is YYEEEE. J gave up 5 bases and V 4 bases, and 6 bases lay outside the gene matches. The CDR3 covers 15 residues. CDR3 sequence: CASSMGLAMTGELFF. In DNA form, the CDR3 reads TGTGCCAGCAGCATGGGACTAGCTATGACCGGGGAGCTGTTTTTT.

The chain recombines TRBV30 with TRBJ1-5; possible D gene TRBD1, 5 bases. V was trimmed by 3 bases and J by 5 bases, leaving 11 bases between them. CDR3 length equals 13 residues. Germline V gene lookup returns CDR1 GTSNPN and CDR2 SVGIG (reference sequence). The CDR3 reads CAWRPGLHQPQHF. The CDR3 nucleotides read TGTGCCTGGAGGCCGGGACTGCATCAGCCCCAGCATTTT.

V gene TRBV6-2 or TRBV6-3 combines with J gene TRBJ1-2; 10 bases fit TRBD1. Per the germline V gene, CDR1 is MNHEY and CDR2 is SVGEGT. CDR3 length: 17 residues. The ends lost 2 bases at V and 2 bases at J; junction bases unmatched: 8. This CDR3 reads CASSYGQGVRTNYGYTF. The CDR3 coding sequence is TGTGCCAGCAGTTACGGACAGGGGGTACGGACCAACTATGGCTACACCTTC.

The chain couples TRBV5-1 to TRBJ2-2, with 7 bases lining up with TRBD2. Per the germline V gene, CDR1 is SGHRS and CDR2 is YFSETQ. V lost 1 base to trimming and J lost 7 bases; unmatched junction nucleotides: 4. The CDR3 is 14 residues long. CDR3 loop: CASSLRSGVGELFF. The DNA for the CDR3 is TGCGCCAGCAGCTTGAGGAGCGGGGTCGGGGAGCTGTTTTTT.

The gene calls are TRBV7-2 and TRBJ1-6, with 7 positions matching TRBD1. CDR3 length: 18 residues. Germline V gene data show CDR1 as SGHTA and CDR2 as FQGNSA. V shed 1 base and J 6 bases; nucleotides not matched to a gene: 12. Here the CDR3 DNA reads TGTGCCAGCAGCTTAGAACCAGGGGGTATTAAGATTAATTCACCCCTCCACTTT. This encodes CASSLEPGGIKINSPLHF.

The V call is TRBV24-1, the J call TRBJ2-1; unclear D gene. Trimming removed 0 bases at V and 7 bases at J, with 9 bases between. Germline V gene lookup returns CDR1 KGHDR and CDR2 SFDVKD. The CDR3 runs 14 residues. The chain's CDR3 is CATSDLPPRNEQFF. The CDR3 nucleotides read TGTGCCACCAGTGATTTGCCCCCTAGAAATGAGCAGTTCTTC.

V usage is TRBV29-1 and J usage is TRBJ1-2, with D perhaps matching TRBD1 (5 bases). The length of the CDR3 is 14 residues. Germline V lookup: CDR1 SQVTM, CDR2 ANQGSEA. The V and J ends lost 2 bases and 6 bases respectively, with 16 bases between them. The DNA for the CDR3 is TGCAGCGTTGAAAGCGGGGCGGGCCTCGATGGCTACACCTTC. Translated, it gives CSVESGAGLDGYTF.

This chain links TRBV5-1 with TRBJ1-3; D is perhaps TRBD1 (6 bases). There are 13 residues in the CDR3. The germline V gene encodes CDR1 SGHRS and CDR2 YFSETQ. Between the trimmed V and J ends, which lost 4 bases and 11 bases, there was a span of 16 bases. This chain's CDR3 is CASSPSKGEPIYF. The CDR3 DNA reads as TGCGCCAGCAGCCCCTCGAAGGGGGAGCCCATATATTTT.

The rearrangement uses TRBV30 and TRBJ1-5; unclear D gene. The CDR3 totals 13 residues. The V gene lost 2 bases and the J gene lost 3 bases, with 8 bases spanning the gap. Germline V gene sequence: CDR1 GTSNPN, CDR2 SVGIG (reference sequence). Written as DNA, the CDR3 is TGTGCCTGGAGTTTACAGAACAATCAGCCCCAGCATTTT. Its translation: CAWSLQNNQPQHF.

This chain links TRBV7-2 with TRBJ2-2; 9 nucleotides line up with TRBD2. Germline V gives CDR1 SGHTA, CDR2 FQGNSA. V shed 6 bases and J 1 base; nucleotides not matched to a gene: 6. This CDR3 has 16 amino acids. In DNA form, the CDR3 reads TGTGCCAGCAGTCGGGGACTAGCTCGGAACACCGGGGAGCTGTTTTTT. It codes for CASSRGLARNTGELFF.

In nucleotides, the CDR3 is TGTGCCAGTAGTATTGGAGGGGGCGCGCGGGGCTACACCTTC. Protein sequence: CASSIGGGARGYTF. The chain recombines TRBV19 with TRBJ1-2; 7 nucleotides align to TRBD1. The germline CDR1 and CDR2 sequences are LNHDA and SQIVND (reference sequence). The CDR3 sequence is 14 residues long. V dropped 3 bases and J dropped 8; count of bases not matched to a gene: 9.

This sequence joins TRBV7-8 and TRBJ2-3, with unresolved D. Deletions cut 1 base from V and 1 base from J, with 3 bases between. Germline lookup yields CDR1 SGHVS and CDR2 FQNEAQ. There are 13 residues in the CDR3. The CDR3 coding sequence is TGTGCCAGCAGCTTAGGGCGCACAGATACGCAGTATTTT. It yields the protein CASSLGRTDTQYF.

The J gene is TRBJ2-6, the V gene TRBV18; the match to TRBD1 covers 9 bases. Unmatched junction bases numbered 12, after V lost 6 bases and J lost 3 bases. The germline gives CDR1 KGHSH, CDR2 LQKENI. This CDR3 is 18 amino acids long. The DNA for the CDR3 is TGTGCCAGCTCGCCAACAGGGGGCGCGAGTGGTGGGGCCAACGTCCTGACTTTC. Translation: CASSPTGGASGGANVLTF.

The CDR3 DNA reads TGTGCCAGATCGGGACAGATGAACACTGAAGCTTTCTTT. Amino acid sequence: CARSGQMNTEAFF. V usage is TRBV2 and J usage is TRBJ1-1; 7 bases are a match to TRBD1. CDR1 is SNHLY, CDR2 FYNNEI, per germline. The CDR3 sequence is 13 residues long. V was pared by 9 bases and J by 0 bases, with 4 bases of the junction left unmatched.

The V call is TRBV28, the J call TRBJ2-1, with D perhaps matching TRBD2 (5 bases). This CDR3 spans 11 amino acids. V was cut by 3 bases and J by 10 bases, with 7 bases left in between. Germline lookup yields CDR1 MDHEN and CDR2 SYDVKM. CDR3 residues: CASSLEVEQFF. The CDR3 bases are TGTGCCAGCAGTTTGGAGGTCGAGCAGTTCTTC.

The V call is TRBV10-3, the J call TRBJ1-1; TRBD1 matches at 10 bases. Germline CDR1 ENHRY, CDR2 SYGVKD. V was clipped by 6 bases and J by 3 bases; unmatched bases: 7. The CDR3 runs 15 residues. CDR3 residues: CAIRTGGLGDTEAFF. For the CDR3, the DNA is TGTGCCATCAGGACAGGGGGCCTGGGGGACACTGAAGCTTTCTTT.

The chain uses TRBV3-1 (or the pseudogene TRBV3-2) and TRBJ2-3, with D perhaps TRBD2 (5 bases). CDR3 length equals 15 residues. V was shortened by 6 bases and J by 4 bases, with 17 bases between the two germline ends. Germline loops: CDR1 LGHDT, CDR2 YNNKEL (reference sequence). The DNA of the CDR3 is TGTGCCAGCAGTTATGGGCTAGCCTCCGCAGATACGCAGTATTTT. This codes for CASSYGLASADTQYF.

The V gene is TRBV19, the J gene TRBJ2-7; 7 bases match TRBD2. Trimming at V came to 7 bases and at J to 0 bases, leaving 3 bases not matched to a gene. This CDR3 has 13 amino acids. The germline V gene encodes CDR1 LNHDA and CDR2 SQIVND (reference sequence). This chain's CDR3 is CASIGGSSYEQYF. In nucleotides, the CDR3 is TGTGCCAGTATTGGCGGGAGCTCCTACGAGCAGTACTTC. The complete variable domain, with remaining parts taken from reference TRBV19 and TRBJ2-7, reads DGGITQSPKYLFRKEGQNVTLSCEQNLNHDAMYWYRQDPGQGLRLIYYSQIVNDFQKGDIAEGYSVSREKKESFPLTVTSAQKNPTAFYLCASIGGSSYEQYFGPGTRLTVT.

This sequence joins TRBV28 and TRBJ2-7; D gene uncertain. This CDR3 spans 13 amino acids. Between the trimmed V and J ends, which lost 7 bases and 0 bases, there was a span of 10 bases. Germline V gene data show CDR1 as MDHEN and CDR2 as SYDVKM. The CDR3 spells CASTPPVSYEQYF. CDR3 nucleotide sequence: TGTGCCAGCACCCCCCCGGTCTCCTACGAGCAGTACTTC.

The chain has TRBV7-2 and TRBJ2-7, with TRBD1 as a possible D gene (6 bases). CDR3 size: 14 residues. V was clipped by 5 bases and J by 6 bases, with 17 bases between them. Germline CDR1 is SGHTA and CDR2 is FQGNSA. CDR3 loop: CASSPHSRGIEQYF. CDR3 nucleotides: TGTGCCAGCAGCCCCCATAGTAGGGGGATCGAGCAGTACTTC.

The chain employs TRBV9 and TRBJ1-2, with TRBD1 matching 8 bases. Germline V gives CDR1 SGDLS, CDR2 YYNGEE. V was pared by 3 bases and J by 8 bases, with 6 bases of the junction left unmatched. The CDR3 has 13 residues. The CDR3 reads CASSAQGVGGYTF. DNA for the CDR3: TGTGCCAGCAGCGCACAGGGGGTAGGGGGCTACACCTTC.

Concerning this clone: Other DNA sequences from this sample encode an identical CDR3 as well. The chain has TRBV19 and TRBJ1-5, with 8 bases fitting TRBD1. The length of the CDR3 is 14 residues. Germline trimming cut 7 bases from V and 2 bases from J; bases unmatched to any gene: 4. Per the germline V gene, CDR1 is LNHDA and CDR2 is SQIVND (reference sequence). The CDR3 protein is CASTRGQGNQPQHF. CDR3 bases: TGTGCCAGTACCAGGGGGCAGGGCAATCAGCCCCAGCATTTT.

This sequence joins TRBV9 and TRBJ2-7; 10 nucleotides agree with TRBD2. Germline loops: CDR1 SGDLS, CDR2 YYNGEE. The CDR3 covers 14 residues. Losses at the gene ends were 0 bases for V and 5 bases for J; bases not matched to a gene: 2. CDR3 bases: TGTGCCAGCAGCGTAGCGGGGACTAGCGACGAGCAGTACTTC. Encoded protein: CASSVAGTSDEQYF.